A selection of T cell receptor beta chains follows, all from one sample in a study of blood T cells in healthy people across ages. A single record per CDR3 protein comes from TCRdb applying MiXCR to the 5' RACE reads. The repertoire holds hundreds of thousands of distinct CDR3 sequences, with about 54% as singletons. The sample consisted of blood. Source of these receptors: a man in his fifties or sixties in good health. CDR3s include the opening cysteine and the closing phenylalanine or tryptophan. Fields, in order: V gene, J gene, D gene, clone size, CDR3 protein, CDR3 DNA. D genes are given only for firm matches. The listing skips clone size in some rows; elsewhere it reads once, few, many or a size class.

TRBV11-2	TRBJ2-3	NA	NA	CASSLAPGRSDTQYF	TGTGCCAGCAGCTTAGCGCCAGGGCGGTCGGATACGCAGTATTTT
TRBV6-5	TRBJ1-5	NA	NA	CASRPTGYSNQPQHF	TGTGCCAGCAGGCCAACAGGATATAGCAATCAGCCCCAGCATTTT
TRBV20-1	TRBJ2-5	NA	few	CSARDLRALAQETQYF	TGCAGTGCTAGAGATCTCCGGGCCCTTGCCCAAGAGACCCAGTACTTC
TRBV20-1	TRBJ2-1	TRBD2	NA	CSASSGLAGVNEQFF	TGCAGTGCTAGTAGCGGACTAGCGGGGGTCAATGAGCAGTTCTTC
TRBV7-9	TRBJ1-1	NA	few	CASSLGTMNTEAFF	TGCGCCAGCAGCTTGGGCACCATGAACACTGAAGCTTTCTTT
TRBV5-1	TRBJ2-1	NA	NA	CASSLGDWSLDEQFF	TGCGCCAGCAGCTTGGGGGACTGGAGCCTCGATGAGCAGTTCTTC
TRBV29-1	TRBJ2-5	NA	NA	CGVGDRLGETQYF	TGCGGCGTTGGAGACAGGTTGGGAGAGACCCAGTACTTC
TRBV20-1	TRBJ2-5	NA	few	CSVGSFEPPQETQYF	TGCAGTGTAGGGAGCTTTGAGCCACCTCAAGAGACCCAGTACTTC
TRBV6-5	TRBJ1-2	TRBD1	NA	CASSLNPTGGIYGYTF	TGTGCCAGCAGCCTCAACCCCACAGGGGGCATCTATGGCTACACCTTC
TRBV10-3	TRBJ2-5	TRBD1	NA	CAISSGTGARGTQYF	TGTGCCATCAGTTCCGGGACAGGGGCAAGGGGGACCCAGTACTTC
TRBV24-1	TRBJ1-2	NA	NA	CATSADSSYGYTF	TGTGCCACCAGTGCCGACAGCAGCTATGGCTACACCTTC
TRBV15	TRBJ1-2	NA	NA	CATSSPPSSGYTF	TGTGCCACCAGCAGTCCGCCGAGTAGTGGCTACACCTTC
TRBV7-9	TRBJ1-5	NA	NA	CASSLVPRFAPSDQPQHF	TGTGCCAGCAGCTTAGTTCCGCGATTTGCCCCATCGGATCAGCCCCAGCATTTT
TRBV12-3/TRBV12-4	TRBJ2-7	NA	NA	CASSFANEQYF	TGTGCCAGCAGTTTTGCGAACGAGCAGTACTTC
TRBV18	TRBJ2-7	NA	NA	CASSPQASGPYEQYF	TGTGCCAGCTCACCACAGGCGAGCGGACCCTACGAGCAGTACTTC
TRBV29-1	TRBJ2-3	NA	few	CSVEGRDPDTQYF	TGCAGCGTTGAAGGACGGGACCCAGATACGCAGTATTTT
TRBV15	TRBJ2-1	TRBD2	NA	CATSRGTSAGNEQFF	TGTGCCACCAGCAGAGGAACTAGCGCGGGGAATGAGCAGTTCTTC
TRBV20-1	TRBJ2-3	TRBD2	few	CSARWRGPTSGGRDTQYF	TGCAGTGCTAGATGGCGGGGACCGACTAGCGGGGGGAGAGATACGCAGTATTTT
TRBV4-2	TRBJ2-3	NA	NA	CASSQDKHVGTDTQYF	TGTGCCAGCAGCCAAGATAAGCATGTGGGGACAGATACGCAGTATTTT
TRBV12-3/TRBV12-4	TRBJ2-7	TRBD1	few	CASSFTGARYEQYF	TGTGCCAGCAGCTTCACAGGGGCTAGATACGAGCAGTACTTC
TRBV12-3/TRBV12-4	TRBJ1-2	TRBD1	NA	CASSLAPGQGQNYGYTF	TGTGCCAGCAGTTTAGCTCCGGGACAGGGCCAAAACTATGGCTACACCTTC
TRBV20-1	TRBJ2-5	NA	many	CSASSVVAVQETQYF	TGCAGTGCTAGCTCGGTCGTTGCGGTCCAAGAGACCCAGTACTTC
TRBV4-1	TRBJ2-7	NA	once	CASSQARSRNYEQYF	TGCGCCAGCAGCCAAGCTCGGAGCAGGAACTACGAGCAGTACTTC